Sequencing of this T cell receptor beta chain was carried out in a study of cytomegalovirus exposure and HLA in healthy donors. As for this clone: Its antigen remains unknown.

Notes on the study in general: Published work reported that the classifier diagnosed cytomegalovirus status with high specificity and sensitivity.

With 60 Vbeta and 13 Jbeta primers, the PCR was carried out. This table comes from immunoSEQ multiplex PCR, and its TCRdb copy is limited to in-frame clones, with some not included. Altogether roughly 200,000 clones are present, 75% being singletons, with the ten largest covering approximately 2.9%. V lost 1 base, J lost 4 bases, and 13 bases lay in between. The CDR3 is 16 amino acids. The germline V gene has CDR1 SGHTA and CDR2 FQGNSA. The rearrangement joins TRBV7-2 to TRBJ2-2; D may be TRBD2 (5 bases). Material: PBMCs. The TCR sequence derives from a male donor in good health and CMV-seronegative. CDR3 in amino acids: CASSLGLALATGELFF. CDR3 coding DNA: TGTGCCAGCAGCTTAGGGCTAGCTCTAGCCACCGGGGAGCTGTTTTTT.